These 14 T cell receptor beta chains were sequenced from one sample in a study of T cell changes during pregnancy in multiple sclerosis. Profiled with immunoSEQ multiplex PCR; TCRdb holds only in-frame clones, not every one. Here the sample spans about 24,000 clones, more than 70% being singletons. The sample consisted of CD4+ T cells from peripheral blood mononuclear cells, taken in the first trimester of pregnancy. These receptors were taken from a female donor in good health, enrolled as a control in a pregnancy study.

The chain recombines TRBV19 with TRBJ2-7; 10 bases are shared with TRBD1. The CDR3 is 15 residues long. Trimming at V came to 6 bases and at J to 1 base, leaving 6 bases not matched to a gene. From germline, CDR1 is LNHDA and CDR2 SQIVND (reference sequence). The CDR3 bases are TGTGCCAGTAGGCCGACAGGGGGCGCATCCTACGAGCAGTACTTC. It specifies CASRPTGGASYEQYF.

This clone was detected once. For the CDR3, the DNA is TGTGCCAGCAGTGCGTCTGTGGCAGGGGGCTATGGCTACACCTTC. Translating gives CASSASVAGGYGYTF. The chain carries TRBV6-1 and TRBJ1-2; 7 bases are shared with TRBD1. Per germline, CDR1 MNHNS and CDR2 SASEGT. V was pared by 4 bases and J by 4 bases, with 9 bases of the junction left unmatched. The CDR3 covers 15 residues.

V gene TRBV7-2 combines with J gene TRBJ1-4; D gene uncertain. Germline V gene data show CDR1 as SGHTA and CDR2 as FQGNSA. Trimming removed 5 bases at V and 0 bases at J, with 7 bases between. The CDR3 is 14 residues long. The CDR3 sequence is CASSRVSTNEKLFF. CDR3 DNA sequence: TGTGCCAGCAGCCGCGTTTCAACTAATGAAAAACTGTTTTTT.

CDR3 residues: CASSIIKGLETQYF. The CDR3, as DNA: TGTGCCAGTAGTATTATAAAGGGACTGGAGACCCAGTACTTC. The V and J genes are TRBV19 and TRBJ2-5, with a possible D match to TRBD2 (6 bases). Deletions cut 3 bases from V and 5 bases from J, with 13 bases between. The CDR3 consists of 14 residues. CDR1 LNHDA and CDR2 SQIVND come from the germline V gene (reference sequence).

The genes are TRBV11-3 and TRBJ2-1, with 7 bases aligning to TRBD2. Germline lookup yields CDR1 SGHNT and CDR2 YENEEA. The CDR3 extends over 14 amino acids. V lost 1 base, J lost 5 bases, and 2 bases stayed unmatched. The CDR3 DNA follows: TGTGCCAGCAGCTTAGGCCTAGCGGACAATGAGCAGTTCTTC. This sequence encodes CASSLGLADNEQFF. Full variable domain (outside the CDR3, taken from reference TRBV11-3 and TRBJ2-1): EAGVVQSPRYKIIEKKQPVAFWCNPISGHNTLYWYLQNLGQGPELLIRYENEEAVDDSQLPKDRFSAERLKGVDSTLKIQPAELGDSAVYLCASSLGLADNEQFFGPGTRLTVL.

This chain joins TRBV20-1 and TRBJ2-5; D not certain. Trimming pared 6 bases from V and 5 bases from J, leaving 10 bases between. CDR1 and CDR2 from the germline V gene are DFQATT and SNEGSKA (reference sequence). This CDR3 spans 11 amino acids. This CDR3 reads CSAKIGETQYF. The CDR3 DNA follows: TGCAGTGCCAAAATCGGGGAGACCCAGTACTTC.

This CDR3 is CASSEPGLSTSYEQYF. CDR3 DNA sequence: TGTGCCAGCAGCGAACCGGGACTCTCCACCTCCTACGAGCAGTACTTC. The V and J genes are TRBV7-2 and TRBJ2-7; tentatively, D is TRBD2 (6 bases). Germline V CDR1 and CDR2: SGHTA, FQGNSA. V gave up 5 bases and J gave up 0 bases, with 17 bases separating them. CDR3 length equals 16 residues.

The rearrangement uses TRBV11-2 and TRBJ1-6; tentatively, D is TRBD1 (5 bases). In germline, CDR1 is SGHAT, CDR2 FQNNGV. There are 18 residues in the CDR3. V was pared by 1 base and J by 10 bases, with 23 bases between. The CDR3 reads CASSLVRSRVAVYSPLHF. CDR3 nucleotide sequence: TGTGCCAGCAGCTTAGTCCGAAGCAGGGTGGCGGTTTACTCACCCCTCCACTTT. Full variable domain (remainder filled in from reference TRBV11-2 and TRBJ1-6): EAGVAQSPRYKIIEKRQSVAFWCNPISGHATLYWYQQILGQGPKLLIQFQNNGVVDDSQLPKDRFSAERLKGVDSTLKIQPAKLEDSAVYLCASSLVRSRVAVYSPLHFGNGTRLTVT.

This chain links TRBV30 with TRBJ1-5, with 7 bases identical to TRBD1. Germline CDR1 reads GTSNPN; CDR2 reads SVGIG (reference sequence). The length of the CDR3 is 15 residues. The trim removed 3 bases at V and 9 bases at J, leaving 14 bases unmatched. The CDR3, as DNA: TGTGCCTGGAGGAATCACGACAGGGCAGTTTCGCCCCAGCATTTT. This sequence encodes CAWRNHDRAVSPQHF. The full variable domain, its missing parts supplied by reference TRBV30 and TRBJ1-5, is SQTIHQWPATLVQPVGSPLSLECTVEGTSNPNLYWYRQAAGRGLQLLFYSVGIGQISSEVPQNLSASRPQDRQFILSSKKLLLSDSGFYLCAWRNHDRAVSPQHFGDGTRLSIL.

The CDR3 DNA is TGCGCCAGCAGCTTGAACCGGGACAGGGACACCCTCACCTTC. Translated: CASSLNRDRDTLTF. This chain joins TRBV5-1 and TRBJ1-2; 9 bases fit TRBD1. In germline, CDR1 is SGHRS, CDR2 YFSETQ. Trimming removed 1 base from V and 13 bases from J; junction bases left unmatched: 11. The CDR3 has 14 residues.

V and J are TRBV18 and TRBJ1-1, with 10 nucleotides matching TRBD1. Germline CDR1 and CDR2: KGHSH and LQKENI. With 3 bases clipped from V and 11 bases from J, the junction kept 9 bases outside the gene matches. This CDR3 comprises 14 residues. The chain's CDR3 is CASSPYRDRGWAFF. The CDR3, as DNA: TGTGCCAGCTCACCCTACCGGGACAGGGGATGGGCTTTCTTT.

V is TRBV13 and J is TRBJ2-5, with TRBD2 matching over 7 bases. The germline CDR1 and CDR2 sequences are PRHDT and FYEKMQ (reference sequence). The V and J ends lost 6 bases and 1 base, in that order; junction bases with no gene match: 11. The CDR3 is 16 residues long. CDR3 sequence: CASRGRAGPSQETQYF. CDR3 in DNA: TGTGCCAGCAGAGGGCGAGCGGGGCCCTCCCAAGAGACCCAGTACTTC.

V gene TRBV28 combines with J gene TRBJ1-4; 11 bases are a match to TRBD1. The CDR3 has 15 amino acids. Germline trimming cut 5 bases from V and 8 bases from J; bases unmatched to any gene: 7. The V gene's germline CDR1 is MDHEN and CDR2 SYDVKM. The CDR3 is CASSTDRGLGEKLFF. The DNA of the CDR3 is TGTGCCAGCAGTACGGACAGGGGGCTTGGGGAAAAACTGTTTTTT. The full variable domain, rest sourced from reference TRBV28 and TRBJ1-4, is DVKVTQSSRYLVKRTGEKVFLECVQDMDHENMFWYRQDPGLGLRLIYFSYDVKMKEKGDIPEGYSVSREKKERFSLILESASTNQTSMYLCASSTDRGLGEKLFFGSGTQLSVL.

CDR3 nucleotide sequence: TGCGCCAGCAGCCTTCTCGTGAACACTGAAGCTTTCTTT. This sequence encodes CASSLLVNTEAFF. J is TRBJ1-1 and V is TRBV5-1, with D hard to call. Germline assignment: CDR1 SGHRS and CDR2 YFSETQ. This CDR3 comprises 13 residues. Trimming stripped 4 bases from V and 0 bases from J, with 7 bases between.